This TCR beta chain was recorded in a study of T cell clusters in autoimmune cytopenias. Study at large: The median distinct TRB clonotype count was fewer than 3,000 per sample, from a median approximately 52,000 reads. General study results and limits: Physiological T cell clusters of healthy donors were apparently absent in primary autoimmune cytopenia patients.

To note about this clonotype: Its antigen is as yet unknown.

Multiplex touch-down PCR amplified TRB using TRB-A and TRB-B pools in one tube. TCRdb re-called the multiplex PCR reads and gives one entry per CDR3 protein, without DNA. Its table lists some 11,000 distinct CDR3 sequences. TRB was amplified from about 250 ng of peripheral blood genomic DNA per sample. The CDR3 consists of 13 residues. In germline, CDR1 is ENHRY, CDR2 SYGVKD. These same records also appear under a second study, on T cell repertoires in aging, cancer and after chemotherapy. That source adds: About 10 million TCR reads made up the full dataset.

The source material was peripheral blood. This receptor was obtained from a human donor in good health. The V gene is TRBV10-3, the J gene TRBJ2-1; there is no DNA to check the TCRdb D call of TRBD1. CDR3 sequence reads: CAAGGSSYNEQFF.